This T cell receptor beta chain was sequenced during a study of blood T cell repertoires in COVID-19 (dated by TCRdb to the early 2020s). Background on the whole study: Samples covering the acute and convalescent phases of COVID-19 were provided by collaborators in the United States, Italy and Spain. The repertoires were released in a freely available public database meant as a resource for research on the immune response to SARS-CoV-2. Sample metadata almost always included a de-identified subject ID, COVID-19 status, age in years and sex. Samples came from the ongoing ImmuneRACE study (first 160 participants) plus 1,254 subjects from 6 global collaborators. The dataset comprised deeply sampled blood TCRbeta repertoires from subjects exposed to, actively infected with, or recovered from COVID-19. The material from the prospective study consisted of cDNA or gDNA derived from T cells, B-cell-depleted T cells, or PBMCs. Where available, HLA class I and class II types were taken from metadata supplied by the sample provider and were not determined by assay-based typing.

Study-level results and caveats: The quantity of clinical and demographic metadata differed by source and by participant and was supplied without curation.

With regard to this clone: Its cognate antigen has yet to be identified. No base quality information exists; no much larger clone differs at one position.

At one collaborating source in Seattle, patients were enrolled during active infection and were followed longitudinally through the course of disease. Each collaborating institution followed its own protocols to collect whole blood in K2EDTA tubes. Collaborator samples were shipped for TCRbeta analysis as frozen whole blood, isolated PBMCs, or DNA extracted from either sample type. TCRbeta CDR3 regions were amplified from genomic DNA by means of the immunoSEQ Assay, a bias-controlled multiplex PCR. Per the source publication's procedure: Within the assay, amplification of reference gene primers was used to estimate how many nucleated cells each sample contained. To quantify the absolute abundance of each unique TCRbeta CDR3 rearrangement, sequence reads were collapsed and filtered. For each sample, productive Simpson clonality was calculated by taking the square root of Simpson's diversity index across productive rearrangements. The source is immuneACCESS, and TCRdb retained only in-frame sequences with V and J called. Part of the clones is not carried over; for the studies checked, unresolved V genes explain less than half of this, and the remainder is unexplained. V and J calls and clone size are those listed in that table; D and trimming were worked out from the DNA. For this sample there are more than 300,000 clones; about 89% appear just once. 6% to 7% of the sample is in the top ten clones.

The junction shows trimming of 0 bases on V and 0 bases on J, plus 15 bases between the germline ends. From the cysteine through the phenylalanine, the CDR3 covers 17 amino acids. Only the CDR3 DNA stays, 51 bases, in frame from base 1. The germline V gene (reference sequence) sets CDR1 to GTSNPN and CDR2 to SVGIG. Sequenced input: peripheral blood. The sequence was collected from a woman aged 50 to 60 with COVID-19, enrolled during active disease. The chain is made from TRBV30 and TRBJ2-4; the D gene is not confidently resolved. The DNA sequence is TGTGCCTGGAGTGTAAGCTTCCCTACTCTAGCCAAAAACATTCAGTACTTC. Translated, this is CAWSVSFPTLAKNIQYF. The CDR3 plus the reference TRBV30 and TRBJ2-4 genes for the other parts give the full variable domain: SQTIHQWPATLVQPVGSPLSLECTVEGTSNPNLYWYRQAAGRGLQLLFYSVGIGQISSEVPQNLSASRPQDRQFILSSKKLLLSDSGFYLCAWSVSFPTLAKNIQYFGAGTRLSVL.